These T cell receptor beta chains were read from a single sample in a study of T cells after yellow fever vaccination. MiXCR, run by TCRdb on the 5' RACE reads, gives a single entry per CDR3 protein. The sample comprises hundreds of thousands of distinct CDR3 sequences, 17% of which are singletons, and 17% rests with the top ten. Sample: PBMCs, taken 5 to 6 days after the first yellow fever vaccination. The receptors derive from a man aged 18 to 29 who received the YFV17D yellow fever vaccine. Both conserved end residues are part of each CDR3. Size values are once, few and many counts, or a class for expanded clones, and some rows have none.

abundance	v_gene	CDR3aa
many	TRBV7-9	CASSPGTVNTEAFF
few	TRBV5-1	CASSLFLGVNYEQYF
many	TRBV5-4	CASSLGVSAGELFF
few	TRBV6-4	CASSDGGGGFNEQFF
NA	TRBV3-1	CASTPAGWTGELFF
few	TRBV29-1	CSVSWTNRRYEQYF
few	TRBV7-9	CASSQTEIGTGELFF
NA	TRBV20-1	CSARDPTGGNYGYTF
NA	TRBV6-1	CASSRQQRSSGNTIYF
few	TRBV11-1	CASSSWLLAGGDYNEQFF
NA	TRBV7-8	CASSLVLPGGSSYNEQFF
NA	TRBV5-5	CASSLESTDRQETQYF
few	TRBV2	CASSALAGYNEQFF
NA	TRBV4-1	CASSQARPSGGVTDTQYF
NA	TRBV7-2	CASTPSGTNEKLFF
few	TRBV20-1	CSARDWAFDSPLHF
few	TRBV6-2/TRBV6-3	CASSPTAVNGYTF
many	TRBV12-3/TRBV12-4	CASSLVPGDYGYTF
NA	TRBV27	CASSLSWSSNQPQHF
NA	TRBV5-1	CASSAQIRDTEAFF
many	TRBV4-3	CASSQRLQDEQYF
few	TRBV15	CATSRDWAATNEKLFF
NA	TRBV6-1	CASRPTLGGPNQPQHF
NA	TRBV7-9	CASSDLGGRNEQFF
NA	TRBV6-2/TRBV6-3	CASSRLGGMNTEAFF
few	TRBV11-1	CASSGRGVRTDTQYF
many	TRBV12-3/TRBV12-4	CASSPGTGGSYEQFF
few	TRBV18	CASSPRTGVNYGYTF